The sample holds a few counts of the clone carrying this T cell receptor beta chain. Antigen specificity is unknown. Donor samples were obtained from healthy Caucasian individuals from Russia, aged about 6 to 90. With each sample, at least 5 micrograms of total RNA were extracted. The sample is drawn from a study of blood T cells in healthy people across ages. Study conclusions and caveats: Nothing was known about donor CMV status, and this possibly confounded expanded clonotype changes.

J gave up 0 bases and V 4 bases, and 13 bases lay outside the gene matches. Germline V gene data show CDR1 as SGDLS and CDR2 as YYNGEE. This CDR3 has 17 residues. Alongside a J-beta primer mix, a sample-barcoded 5' primer served in a second PCR lasting 7 to 11 cycles. Every cDNA molecule bore a tag from a template-switch adaptor containing 12 random nucleotides. TCRdb independently ran MiXCR on the 5' RACE reads; one entry per CDR3 protein. Among 540,000 or so distinct CDR3 sequences listed, roughly a quarter were seen once. Material: blood. The sequence derives from a woman in her 70s in good health. This chain joins TRBV9 and TRBJ2-7; 7 nucleotides match TRBD2. The CDR3 loop reads CASSPRGLVQSSYEQYF. DNA of the CDR3: TGTGCCAGCAGCCCCCGCGGACTAGTCCAGAGCTCCTACGAGCAGTACTTC.